Listed below are T cell receptor beta chains from one sample, sequenced in a study of blood T cell repertoires in COVID-19. This table comes from immunoSEQ multiplex PCR, and its TCRdb copy is limited to in-frame clones, with some not included. Of some 200,000 clones listed, around four fifths are singletons. Sequencing was done on a sample of peripheral blood. The receptor set was obtained from a man aged 55-75 years with COVID-19, enrolled during active disease. CDR3s include the opening cysteine and the closing phenylalanine or tryptophan. The order of the fields is V gene, clone size, J gene, D gene, CDR3 protein, CDR3 DNA. D genes are given only for firm matches. Some rows have no size entry. The others give once, few or many, or a class for an expanded clone.

>TRBV20-1|-|TRBJ2-7|TRBD1
CSASSQGVNEQYF
TGCAGTGCTAGTTCACAGGGGGTAAACGAGCAGTACTTC
>TRBV29-1|-|TRBJ1-2|TRBD1
CSVAGTGSGGYTF
TGCAGCGTCGCTGGGACAGGGTCGGGTGGCTACACCTTC
>TRBV6-5|-|TRBJ1-2|-
CASSSPLGQGHGYTF
TGTGCCAGCAGTTCCCCACTTGGGCAGGGCCACGGCTACACCTTC
>TRBV6-2/TRBV6-3|-|TRBJ1-1|TRBD1
CASSPLGQGASTEAFF
TGTGCCAGCAGCCCCCTGGGACAGGGGGCTTCCACTGAAGCTTTCTTT
>TRBV28|-|TRBJ1-5|TRBD1
CASRETGGGQPQHF
TGTGCCAGCAGAGAGACAGGGGGCGGGCAGCCCCAGCATTTT
>TRBV18|-|TRBJ1-2|TRBD1
CASSPGTGGYYTF
TGTGCCAGCTCACCAGGAACAGGGGGCTATTACACCTTC
>TRBV27|once|TRBJ2-7|TRBD2
CASSRTSGVFSYEQYF
TGTGCCAGCAGTAGAACTAGCGGCGTCTTTTCCTACGAGCAGTACTTC
>TRBV6-6|once|TRBJ1-6|TRBD1
CASSPTTGGRSPLHF
TGTGCCAGCAGTCCTACGACAGGGGGCAGATCACCCCTCCACTTT
>TRBV9|-|TRBJ2-3|TRBD1
CASSARQGDADTQYF
TGTGCCAGCAGCGCACGACAGGGGGACGCAGATACGCAGTATTTT
>TRBV5-1|-|TRBJ1-6|-
CASSLAQGGNSPLHF
TGCGCCAGCAGCTTGGCCCAGGGTGGGAATTCACCCCTCCACTTT
>TRBV6-6|-|TRBJ2-2|-
CASHRGGGGTGELFF
TGTGCCAGCCACAGAGGGGGAGGGGGGACCGGGGAGCTGTTTTTT
>TRBV14|few|TRBJ2-7|-
CASSQARPPYEQYF
TGTGCCAGCAGCCAAGCGCGGCCCCCCTACGAGCAGTACTTC
>TRBV10-1|-|TRBJ1-1|TRBD1
CASRRQGNTEAFF
TGCGCCAGCAGAAGACAGGGAAACACTGAAGCTTTCTTT
>TRBV5-4|-|TRBJ1-5|-
CASSLDSNQPQHF
TGTGCCAGCAGCTTGGACAGTAATCAGCCCCAGCATTTT
>TRBV19|-|TRBJ1-1|-
CASSLYRAMNTEAFF
TGTGCCAGTAGTCTCTACAGGGCTATGAACACTGAAGCTTTCTTT
>TRBV6-2/TRBV6-3|-|TRBJ1-1|TRBD1
CASSSILDRVNTEAFF
TGTGCCAGCAGTTCTATTCTGGACAGGGTAAACACTGAAGCTTTCTTT
>TRBV7-2|few|TRBJ1-4|TRBD1
CASSRDRRQGEKLFF
TGTGCCAGCAGCAGGGACAGGAGGCAGGGTGAAAAACTGTTTTTT
>TRBV27|-|TRBJ2-7|TRBD1
CASSPRQGARYEQYF
TGTGCCAGCAGTCCGCGACAGGGGGCGCGGTACGAGCAGTACTTC
>TRBV19|-|TRBJ2-1|-
CASSPRGYNEQFF
TGTGCCAGTAGTCCCCGAGGATACAATGAGCAGTTCTTC
>TRBV27|few|TRBJ1-6|-
CASRTQGNWGSPLHF
TGTGCCAGCAGGACTCAGGGGAATTGGGGTTCACCCCTCCACTTT
>TRBV19|-|TRBJ2-7|TRBD2
CASSMKSGINEQYF
TGTGCCAGTAGTATGAAGAGCGGGATAAACGAGCAGTACTTC
>TRBV6-5|-|TRBJ1-4|TRBD1
CASSYWDRDGNEKLFF
TGTGCCAGCAGTTACTGGGACAGGGACGGTAATGAAAAACTGTTTTTT
>TRBV21-1|-|TRBJ2-5|-
CASSKARTQYF
TGTGCCAGCAGCAAAGCCAGGACCCAGTACTTC
>TRBV4-1|few|TRBJ1-3|-
CASSQDLVGVNSGNTIYF
TGCGCCAGCAGCCAAGATCTAGTCGGGGTCAACTCTGGAAACACCATATATTTT